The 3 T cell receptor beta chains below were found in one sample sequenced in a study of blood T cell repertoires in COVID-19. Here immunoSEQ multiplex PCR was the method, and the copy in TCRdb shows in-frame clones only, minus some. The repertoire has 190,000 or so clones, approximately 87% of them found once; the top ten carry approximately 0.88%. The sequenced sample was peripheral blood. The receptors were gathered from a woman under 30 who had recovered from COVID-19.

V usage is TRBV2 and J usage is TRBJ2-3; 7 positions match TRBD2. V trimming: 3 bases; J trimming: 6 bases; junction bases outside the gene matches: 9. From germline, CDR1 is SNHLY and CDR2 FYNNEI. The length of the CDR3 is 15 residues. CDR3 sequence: CASSDKGELADTQYF. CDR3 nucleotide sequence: TGTGCCAGCAGTGATAAAGGGGAACTAGCGGATACGCAGTATTTT.

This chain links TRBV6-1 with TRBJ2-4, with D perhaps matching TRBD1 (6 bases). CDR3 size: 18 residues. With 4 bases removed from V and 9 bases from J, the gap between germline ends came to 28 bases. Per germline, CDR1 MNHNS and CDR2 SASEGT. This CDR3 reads CASSVYRANIGPGVIQYF. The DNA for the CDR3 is TGTGCCAGCAGTGTATACCGGGCGAACATAGGCCCAGGGGTCATTCAGTACTTC.

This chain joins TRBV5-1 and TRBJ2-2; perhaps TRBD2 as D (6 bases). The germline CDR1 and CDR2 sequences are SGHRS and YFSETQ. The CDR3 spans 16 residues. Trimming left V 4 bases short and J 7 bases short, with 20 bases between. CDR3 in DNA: TGCGCCAGCAGCACGCCGGGACTCGATGGTTACGGGGAGCTGTTTTTT. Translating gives CASSTPGLDGYGELFF. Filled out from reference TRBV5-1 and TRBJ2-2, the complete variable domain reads KAGVTQTPRYLIKTRGQQVTLSCSPISGHRSVSWYQQTPGQGLQFLFEYFSETQRNKGNFPGRFSGRQFSNSRSEMNVSTLELGDSALYLCASSTPGLDGYGELFFGEGSRLTVL.